The next 3 T cell receptor beta chains were all read from a single sample in a study of T cell clonality in common variable immunodeficiency. Broader study findings: In common variable immunodeficiency, TCR beta chains reportedly carried fewer deletions and N-nucleotide insertions.

TCRdb keeps only in-frame clones here, not all; method: immunoSEQ multiplex PCR. In total the sample includes 25,000 to 30,000 clones, none of them seen once. Their recognized antigens are unknown. The sequencing input was peripheral blood mononuclear cells. The receptor source for this set is a human donor with common variable immunodeficiency.

The sample holds a few counts of this clone. Coverage ceases 3 residues before the CDR3 finishes, and the germline J gene fills in the end. The chain has TRBV5-1 and TRBJ2-7; D is perhaps TRBD1 (6 bases). Per the germline V gene, CDR1 is SGHRS and CDR2 is YFSETQ. The CDR3 sequence is 14 residues long. V was clipped by 0 bases and J by 5 bases, with 12 bases between them. The CDR3 protein is CASSLAWQGNEQYF. The covered CDR3 bases are TGCGCCAGCAGCTTGGCCTGGCAGGGGAACGAG.

This clone was counted only a few times. The read comes to an end 3 residues before the CDR3 does, leaving the germline J gene to fill in the end. This sequence joins TRBV5-1 and TRBJ2-1; D gene ambiguous. Germline V lookup: CDR1 SGHRS, CDR2 YFSETQ. This CDR3 spans 15 amino acids. V shed 1 base and J shed 0 bases, with 8 bases lying between them. CDR3 DNA (partial): TGCGCCAGCAGCTTGAGTACGGGCTCCTACAATGAG. It is translated as CASSLSTGSYNE. The whole CDR3 region reads CASSLSTGSYNEQFF.

The table lists this clone with many counts. The sequence runs out 3 residues before the end of the CDR3; the remainder is reconstructed from the germline J gene. The chain uses TRBV20-1 and TRBJ2-1; D is unclear. V shed 3 bases and J shed 7 bases, with 4 bases lying between them. The CDR3 spans 10 residues. Germline CDR1 and CDR2: DFQATT and SNEGSKA (reference sequence). Here the CDR3 reads CSASQNEQFF. The covered CDR3 bases are TGCAGTGCTAGCCAGAATGAG.